The clone carrying this T cell receptor (beta chain) was seen a few times. These data belong to a study of blood T cells in healthy people across ages. Using a J-beta primer mix together with a sample-barcoded 5' primer, a second PCR was run for roughly 6 to 11 cycles. A single record per CDR3 protein comes from TCRdb applying MiXCR to the 5' RACE reads. Of more than 800,000 distinct CDR3 sequences listed, around 26% are singletons. Germline values: CDR1 MNHNS, CDR2 SASEGT. With 6 bases clipped from V and 3 bases from J, the junction kept 7 bases outside the gene matches. The CDR3 contains 16 residues.

This sequence was found in a woman aged 80 or over in good health. The rearrangement joins TRBV6-1 to TRBJ2-1, with 11 nucleotides matching TRBD2. The sequenced sample was blood. CDR3: CASSRGLADRYNEQFF. The DNA for the CDR3 is TGTGCCAGCAGCAGGGGACTAGCGGACCGCTACAATGAGCAGTTCTTC.